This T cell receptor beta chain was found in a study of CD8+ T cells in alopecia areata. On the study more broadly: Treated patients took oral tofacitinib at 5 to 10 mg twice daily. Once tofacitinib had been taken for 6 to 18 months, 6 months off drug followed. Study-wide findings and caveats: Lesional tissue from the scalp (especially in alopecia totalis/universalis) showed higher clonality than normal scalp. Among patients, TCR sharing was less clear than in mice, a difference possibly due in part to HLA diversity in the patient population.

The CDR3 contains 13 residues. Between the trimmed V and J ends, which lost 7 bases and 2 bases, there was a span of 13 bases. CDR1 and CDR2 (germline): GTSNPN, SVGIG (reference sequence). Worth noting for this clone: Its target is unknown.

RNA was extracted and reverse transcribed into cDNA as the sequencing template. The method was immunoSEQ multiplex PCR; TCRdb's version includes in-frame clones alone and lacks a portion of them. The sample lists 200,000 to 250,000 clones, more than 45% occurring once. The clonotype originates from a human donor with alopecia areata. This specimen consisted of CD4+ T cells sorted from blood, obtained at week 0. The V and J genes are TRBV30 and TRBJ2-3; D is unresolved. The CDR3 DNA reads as TGTGCCTTCTTGGATAGCTTCACAGATACGCAGTATTTT. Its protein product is CAFLDSFTDTQYF. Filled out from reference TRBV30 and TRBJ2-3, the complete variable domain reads SQTIHQWPATLVQPVGSPLSLECTVEGTSNPNLYWYRQAAGRGLQLLFYSVGIGQISSEVPQNLSASRPQDRQFILSSKKLLLSDSGFYLCAFLDSFTDTQYFGPGTRLTVL.